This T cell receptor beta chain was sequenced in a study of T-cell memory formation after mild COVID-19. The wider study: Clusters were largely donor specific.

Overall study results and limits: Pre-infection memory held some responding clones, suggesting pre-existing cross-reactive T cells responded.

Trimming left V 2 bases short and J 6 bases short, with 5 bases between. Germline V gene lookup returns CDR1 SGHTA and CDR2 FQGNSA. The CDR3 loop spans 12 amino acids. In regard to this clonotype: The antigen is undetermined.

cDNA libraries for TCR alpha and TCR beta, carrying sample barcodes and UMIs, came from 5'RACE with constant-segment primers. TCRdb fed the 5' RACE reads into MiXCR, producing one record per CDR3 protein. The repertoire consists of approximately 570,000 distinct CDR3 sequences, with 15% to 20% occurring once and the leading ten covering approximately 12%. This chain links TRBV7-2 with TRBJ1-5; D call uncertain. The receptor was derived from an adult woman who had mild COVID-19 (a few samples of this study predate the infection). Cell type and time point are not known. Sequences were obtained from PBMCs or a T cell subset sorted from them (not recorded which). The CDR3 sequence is CASSLMGQPQHF. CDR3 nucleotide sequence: TGTGCCAGCAGCTTAATGGGTCAGCCCCAGCATTTT.